This TCR beta chain is from a study of CD8+CD57+ T cells in acquired aplastic anemia. Points from the study as a whole: Almost 30 CD8+ CDR3 sequences occurred in both the patients and the controls. Patients and controls had CD8+ Simpson's diversity values that were not significantly distinct.

A note on this clonotype: Its antigen remains unidentified.

Sequencing involved patients with CD8+CD57+ cell expansion previously shown by flow cytometry. All participating patients were living with severe acquired aplastic anemia. CDR3 and TCR beta VDJ profiling relied on a genomic DNA template. TCRdb processed the reads anew with MiXCR; each CDR3 protein has one entry. The table records under 500,000 distinct CDR3 sequences, about a third of them present only once. The TCR was taken from a human donor with aplastic anemia. Material for sequencing was sorted CD4+, CD8+, or CD8+CD57+ T cells (not recorded which) from PBMCs.

The CDR3 loop is CATKQGVNTEAFF. In DNA, the CDR3 is TGTGCCACAAAACAGGGCGTGAACACTGAAGCTTTCTTT. V and J are TRBV15 and TRBJ1-1; D may be TRBD1 (6 bases). Trimming took 9 bases from V and 0 from J, leaving 11 bases between them. The germline CDR1 and CDR2 sequences are LNHNV and YYDKDF (reference sequence). The CDR3 runs to 13 residues.